Given below is one TCR beta chain in context. The antigen is not known. TCRdb keeps only in-frame clones here, not all; method: immunoSEQ multiplex PCR. Among 150,000 or so clones listed, approximately 92% were seen once. This record belongs to a study of T cell responses to AZD1222 COVID-19 vaccine. The study, taken as a whole, reports: Mapped onto spike, vaccine-associated CD4 TCRs spanned it and were dominant at 160-218 and 743-854. Increases in Spike-specific TCR breadth and depth were seen after two AZD1222 doses.

This sequence was found in an adult who received the AZD1222 COVID-19 vaccine. The sample in question was peripheral blood, obtained 28 days after the second AZD1222 dose.

The CDR3 is CASSLSLATNTGELFF. In nucleotides, the CDR3 is TGTGCCAGCAGTTTATCGTTGGCAACGAACACCGGGGAGCTGTTTTTT. The chain combines TRBV27 with TRBJ2-2, with unresolved D. The length of the CDR3 is 16 residues. V was clipped by 0 bases and J by 0 bases, with 8 bases between them. In germline, CDR1 is MNHEY, CDR2 SMNVEV (reference sequence).